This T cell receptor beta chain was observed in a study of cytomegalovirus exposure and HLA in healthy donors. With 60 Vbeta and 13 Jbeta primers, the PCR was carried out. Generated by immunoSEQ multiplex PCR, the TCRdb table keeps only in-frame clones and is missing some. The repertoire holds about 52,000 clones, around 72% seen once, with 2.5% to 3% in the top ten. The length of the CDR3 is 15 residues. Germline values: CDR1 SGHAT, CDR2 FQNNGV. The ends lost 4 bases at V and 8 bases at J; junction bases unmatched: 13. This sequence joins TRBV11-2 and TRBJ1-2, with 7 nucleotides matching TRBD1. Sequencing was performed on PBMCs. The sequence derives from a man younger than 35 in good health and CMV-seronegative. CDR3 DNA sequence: TGTGCCAGCAGCTCCACCGGGACAGCCGGCGGGGGCTACACCTTC. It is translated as CASSSTGTAGGGYTF.